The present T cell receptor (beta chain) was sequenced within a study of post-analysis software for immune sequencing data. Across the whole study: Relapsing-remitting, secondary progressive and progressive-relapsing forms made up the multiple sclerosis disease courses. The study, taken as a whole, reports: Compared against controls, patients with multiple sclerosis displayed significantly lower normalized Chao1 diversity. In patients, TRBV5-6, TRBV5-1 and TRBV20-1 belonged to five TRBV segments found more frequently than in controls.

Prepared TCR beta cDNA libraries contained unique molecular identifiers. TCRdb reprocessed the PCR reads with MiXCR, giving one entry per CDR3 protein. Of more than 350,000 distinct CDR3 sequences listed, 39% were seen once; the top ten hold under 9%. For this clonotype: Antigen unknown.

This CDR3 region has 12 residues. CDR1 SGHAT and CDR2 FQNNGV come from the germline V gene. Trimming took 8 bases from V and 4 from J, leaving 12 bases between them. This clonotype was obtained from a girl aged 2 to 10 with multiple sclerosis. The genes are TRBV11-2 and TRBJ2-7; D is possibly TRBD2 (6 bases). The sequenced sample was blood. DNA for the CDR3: TGTGCCAGCGGGACTTTAAATTACGAGCAGTACTTC. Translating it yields CASGTLNYEQYF.